A selection of T cell receptor beta chains follows, all from one sample in a study of vaccination effects on CD4 cells after COVID-19. TCRdb's table, derived via immunoSEQ multiplex PCR, lists solely in-frame clones and lacks some. The table records tens of thousands of clones, 73% of them present only once. For these TCRs, the target antigens are not known. Source: CD4+ T cells from PBMCs cultured with a peptide pool, taken before COVID-19 vaccination. The receptors come from a human donor who had a prior SARS-CoV-2 infection. Each CDR3 is given with its conserved first and last residue. Rows may omit the clone size; those that give it use once, few, many or a size class.

J: TRBJ2-7; size: .; V: TRBV3-1/TRBV3-2; CDR3: CASSRGTGGLEQYF
J: TRBJ2-1; size: .; V: TRBV15; CDR3: CATSLGPRGYNEQFF
J: TRBJ1-2; size: .; V: TRBV7-9; CDR3: CASSVGRTGHIDNYGYTF
J: TRBJ1-5; size: .; V: TRBV9; CDR3: CASSVGGGYQPQHF
J: TRBJ2-3; size: .; V: TRBV5-6; CDR3: CASSLRTSGSTDTQYF
J: TRBJ2-7; size: .; V: TRBV6-5; CDR3: CAFGDHEQYF
J: TRBJ2-7; size: once; V: TRBV19; CDR3: CASSKQGPRKGEQYF
J: TRBJ2-3; size: .; V: TRBV5-4; CDR3: CASSDRAGTDTQYF
J: TRBJ1-1; size: few; V: TRBV2; CDR3: CASSYLTGQNTEAFF
J: TRBJ2-5; size: .; V: TRBV30; CDR3: CAHGGTHGPQYF
J: TRBJ1-3; size: .; V: TRBV7-2; CDR3: CASSLGNSGNTIYF
J: TRBJ2-7; size: .; V: TRBV5-5; CDR3: CASSLVHIGTYEQYF
J: TRBJ2-1; size: .; V: TRBV28; CDR3: CASSQSQERYNEQFF
J: TRBJ1-3; size: .; V: TRBV6-1; CDR3: CASSEVFSGNTIYF
J: TRBJ2-1; size: .; V: TRBV24-1; CDR3: CATSDPTGGFYNEQFF
J: TRBJ1-4; size: once; V: TRBV5-1; CDR3: CASSFSKGEREKLFF
J: TRBJ2-5; size: .; V: TRBV2; CDR3: CASKAMETQYF
J: TRBJ2-7; size: .; V: TRBV6-2/TRBV6-3; CDR3: CASSSGFWPSVYEQYF
J: TRBJ2-2; size: .; V: TRBV18; CDR3: CASSPPMVAGGTGELFF
J: TRBJ1-5; size: .; V: TRBV10-1; CDR3: CALSGSSIRYSNQPQHF
J: TRBJ2-7; size: medium-sized; V: TRBV4-2; CDR3: CASSQEPTGSFREQYF
J: TRBJ1-4; size: .; V: TRBV7-2; CDR3: CASSPRDRGDEKLFF
J: TRBJ2-3; size: .; V: TRBV2; CDR3: CASSDPLGRGADTQYF
J: TRBJ2-5; size: once; V: TRBV7-2; CDR3: CASSLAIAGGIETQYF
J: TRBJ2-2; size: .; V: TRBV19; CDR3: CASRQAINTGELFF
J: TRBJ2-1; size: .; V: TRBV29-1; CDR3: CSAASSGSSYNEQFF
J: TRBJ1-6; size: .; V: TRBV4-1; CDR3: CASSQAPGYNSPLHF
J: TRBJ2-3; size: once; V: TRBV7-2; CDR3: CASSLVGTSGLSTDTQYF
J: TRBJ1-3; size: .; V: TRBV7-9; CDR3: CASSPTYLGNTIYF
J: TRBJ2-3; size: .; V: TRBV5-1; CDR3: CASSAWTRKTDTQYF
J: TRBJ2-1; size: .; V: TRBV5-4; CDR3: CASGTSGSYEQFF
J: TRBJ1-5; size: .; V: TRBV7-8; CDR3: CASSLEGLGTNQPQHF
J: TRBJ2-7; size: .; V: TRBV3-1/TRBV3-2; CDR3: CASSQTNSGGLSYEQYF
J: TRBJ2-7; size: .; V: TRBV14; CDR3: CASSPLGVYEQYF
J: TRBJ1-6; size: few; V: TRBV30; CDR3: CAWSAEGYSPLHF
J: TRBJ2-3; size: few; V: TRBV4-1; CDR3: CASSVSGGPSTDTQYF
J: TRBJ2-2; size: .; V: TRBV25-1; CDR3: CASRGANTGELFF
J: TRBJ2-7; size: .; V: TRBV27; CDR3: CASNQQGQGREQYF
J: TRBJ1-5; size: .; V: TRBV19; CDR3: CASTQGLNLNQPQHF
J: TRBJ1-1; size: .; V: TRBV18; CDR3: CASSLFTSPRTTGNTEAFF
J: TRBJ2-5; size: .; V: TRBV5-6; CDR3: CASSLGTFGTQYF
J: TRBJ1-4; size: .; V: TRBV3-1/TRBV3-2; CDR3: CASSHHSPRSEKLFF
J: TRBJ2-5; size: .; V: TRBV5-1; CDR3: CASSEKRLAGVEETQYF
J: TRBJ1-2; size: .; V: TRBV24-1; CDR3: CATSRGTNYGYTF
J: TRBJ1-5; size: .; V: TRBV21-1; CDR3: CASVPWLGQPQHF
J: TRBJ2-7; size: .; V: TRBV7-8; CDR3: CASSRDRTYEQYF
J: TRBJ1-4; size: .; V: TRBV6-2/TRBV6-3; CDR3: CASSYYPGAREKLFF
J: TRBJ1-3; size: .; V: TRBV4-1; CDR3: CASSQAKTSGNTIYF
J: TRBJ2-5; size: few; V: TRBV11-2; CDR3: CASSLVGARGQETQYF
J: TRBJ2-1; size: .; V: TRBV6-6; CDR3: CASSSTEPNEQFF
J: TRBJ1-2; size: .; V: TRBV7-8; CDR3: CASSLVNSGYTF
J: TRBJ1-2; size: .; V: TRBV29-1; CDR3: CSGVQSYGYTF
J: TRBJ2-1; size: .; V: TRBV5-1; CDR3: CASSPEPNYNEQFF
J: TRBJ1-6; size: .; V: TRBV7-8; CDR3: CASTSGEGRHNSPLHF
J: TRBJ2-5; size: .; V: TRBV7-9; CDR3: CASSGGGGGQETQYF
J: TRBJ1-2; size: .; V: TRBV20-1; CDR3: CSASSGGNVGYTF
J: TRBJ2-3; size: .; V: TRBV18; CDR3: CASSPSVFGRGRDTQYF
J: TRBJ2-2; size: few; V: TRBV27; CDR3: CASSVRQGPGELFF
J: TRBJ1-6; size: .; V: TRBV6-2/TRBV6-3; CDR3: CASSYFPGTINSPLHF
J: TRBJ2-7; size: .; V: TRBV19; CDR3: CASSIPGYEQYF